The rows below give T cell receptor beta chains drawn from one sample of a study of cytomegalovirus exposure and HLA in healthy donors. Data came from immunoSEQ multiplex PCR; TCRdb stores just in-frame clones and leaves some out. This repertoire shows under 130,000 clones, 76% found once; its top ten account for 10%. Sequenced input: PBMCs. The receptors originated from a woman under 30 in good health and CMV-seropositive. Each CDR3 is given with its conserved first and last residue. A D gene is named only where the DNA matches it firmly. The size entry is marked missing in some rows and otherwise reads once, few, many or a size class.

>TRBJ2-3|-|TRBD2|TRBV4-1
TGCGCCAGCAGCCAAGGGCCCTTAGCGGGAGGGACGGATACGCAGTATTTT
CASSQGPLAGGTDTQYF
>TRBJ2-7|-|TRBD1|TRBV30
TGTGCCTGGAGTGCCAGAGGGGGCGGGTACGAGCAGTACTTC
CAWSARGGGYEQYF
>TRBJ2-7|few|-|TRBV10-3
TGTGCCATCACCCCGCCGGGAGCGGTATACGAGCAGTACTTC
CAITPPGAVYEQYF
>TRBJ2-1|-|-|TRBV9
TGTGCCAGCAGCCTATTCGACAGCCGCCTCATCCGTGAGCAGTTCTTC
CASSLFDSRLIREQFF
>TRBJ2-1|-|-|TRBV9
TGTGCCAGCAGCGTAGAGGGGAATTTATACAATGAGCAGTTCTTC
CASSVEGNLYNEQFF
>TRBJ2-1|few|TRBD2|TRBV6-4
TGTGCCAGCAGTGTAGCGGGGGGGCGGAATGAGCAGTTCTTC
CASSVAGGRNEQFF
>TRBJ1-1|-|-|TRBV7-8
TGTGCCAGCAGCTCTACAGAGAACACTGAAGCTTTCTTT
CASSSTENTEAFF
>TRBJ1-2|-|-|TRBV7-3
TGTGCCAGCAGCGCTCCGGGATCCGAGAACACCTTC
CASSAPGSENTF
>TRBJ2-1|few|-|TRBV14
TGTGCCAGCAGCCAAGCTGACAGCACGGAGCAGTTCTTC
CASSQADSTEQFF
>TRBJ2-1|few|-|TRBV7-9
TGTGCCAGCAGCCCCGGGGGATGGCGGGGAAGAGAGCAGTTCTTC
CASSPGGWRGREQFF
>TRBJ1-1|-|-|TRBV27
TGTGCCAGCAGCTACGGGGTGAACACTGAAGCTTTCTTT
CASSYGVNTEAFF
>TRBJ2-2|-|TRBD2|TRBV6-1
TGTGCCAGCAGTGCCCTGGGACTAGCGGGGGGGCCCGGGGAGCTGTTTTTT
CASSALGLAGGPGELFF
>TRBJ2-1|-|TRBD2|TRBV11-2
TGTGCCAGCAGCCCCGGACTAGCGGGAGTTAACTGGCATGAGCAGTTCTTC
CASSPGLAGVNWHEQFF
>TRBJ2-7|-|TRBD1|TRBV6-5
TGTGCCAGCAGTTTCCCAGGGGGCGCCTCGGGGGAGCAGTACTTC
CASSFPGGASGEQYF
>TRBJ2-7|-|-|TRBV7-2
TGTGCCAGCAGCCCCCGTCACGGGATTTCCTACGAGCAGTACTTC
CASSPRHGISYEQYF
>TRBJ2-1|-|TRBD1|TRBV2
TGTGCCAGCAGACCATGGACAGGGCCGAACAATGAGCAGTTCTTC
CASRPWTGPNNEQFF
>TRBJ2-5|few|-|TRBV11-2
TGTGCCAGCAGCTTATCGTCCCCAGAGACCCAGTACTTC
CASSLSSPETQYF
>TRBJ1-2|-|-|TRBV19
TGTGCCAGTAGTATATATGGGGACTTTGCTAACTATGGCTACACCTTC
CASSIYGDFANYGYTF
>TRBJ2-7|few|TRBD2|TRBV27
TGTGCCAGCAGTGTAGCGGGAGGTTACGAGCAGTACTTC
CASSVAGGYEQYF
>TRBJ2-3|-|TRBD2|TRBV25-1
TGTGCCAGCAGTGACCCCCTGGCGGGGGGGCCTACAGATACGCAGTATTTT
CASSDPLAGGPTDTQYF
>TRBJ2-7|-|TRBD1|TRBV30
TGTGCCTGGAGTCCGAACACCGGGACAGGCGCCTACGAGCAGTACTTC
CAWSPNTGTGAYEQYF
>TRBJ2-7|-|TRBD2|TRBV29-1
TGCAGCGTCGCCGGGACTAGCGGGGGGGCCCCTTACGAGCAGTACTTC
CSVAGTSGGAPYEQYF
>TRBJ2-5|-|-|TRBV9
TGTGCCAGCAGCGTAGAAGGTGGGGGGGCGATGGAGACCCAGTACTTC
CASSVEGGGAMETQYF
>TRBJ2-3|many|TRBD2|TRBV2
TGTGCCAGCAGTGAAGTTACTAGCGGGGGAGATACGCAGTATTTT
CASSEVTSGGDTQYF
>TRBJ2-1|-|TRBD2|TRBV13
TGTGCCAGCAGCCCGGGACTAGCGGGGGGGCTTGAGCAGTTCTTC
CASSPGLAGGLEQFF
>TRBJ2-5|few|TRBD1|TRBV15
TGTGCCACCAGCAGGGACGACAGGGGGTTTGAGACCCAGTACTTC
CATSRDDRGFETQYF
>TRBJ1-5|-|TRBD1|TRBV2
TGTGCCAGCAGGGCGACAGGGGGTTATCAGCCCCAGCATTTT
CASRATGGYQPQHF
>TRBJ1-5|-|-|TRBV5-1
TGCGCCAGTGCGAGGGACACGTCTGATCAGCCCCAGCATTTT
CASARDTSDQPQHF
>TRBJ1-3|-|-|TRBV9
TGTGCCAGCAGCGTAGGGGGAGGGATTGGAAACACCATATATTTT
CASSVGGGIGNTIYF
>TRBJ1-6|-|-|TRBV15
TGTGCCACCAGCAGACTACAGGGTAATAATTCACCCCTCCACTTT
CATSRLQGNNSPLHF
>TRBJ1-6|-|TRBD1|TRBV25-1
TGTGCCAGCAGAGAGGGGGCGGGTAATTCACCCCTCCACTTT
CASREGAGNSPLHF
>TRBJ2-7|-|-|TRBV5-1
TGCGCCAGCAGCGTGAGGGGGGAGCAGTACTTC
CASSVRGEQYF
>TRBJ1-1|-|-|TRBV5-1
TGCGCCAGCAGCCCCCTTTTATTGGCCACGAACACTGAAGCTTTCTTT
CASSPLLLATNTEAFF
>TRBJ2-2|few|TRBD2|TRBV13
TGTGCCAGCTCCCTAGGGGCGGGGGGGCCTAAGAACACCGGGGAGCTGTTTTTT
CASSLGAGGPKNTGELFF
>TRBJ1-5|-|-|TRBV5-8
TGTGCCAGCAGCTTCCCCCAATGGGGGGACTCTAGCAATCAGCCCCAGCATTTT
CASSFPQWGDSSNQPQHF
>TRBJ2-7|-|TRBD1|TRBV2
TGTGCCAGCAGTTCCGGGACAGGGGCGTACGAGCAGTACTTC
CASSSGTGAYEQYF
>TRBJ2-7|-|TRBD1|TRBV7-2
TGTGCCAGCAGCTCCCCCGACAGGGGGCTTAGAAACGAGCAGTACTTC
CASSSPDRGLRNEQYF
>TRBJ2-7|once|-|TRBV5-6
TGTGCCAGCAGCTTGGTAGGGAGTTCCTACGAGCAGTACTTC
CASSLVGSSYEQYF
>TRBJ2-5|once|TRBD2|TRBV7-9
TGTGCCAGCAGCTCTAGCGGGAGTGAGACCCAGTACTTC
CASSSSGSETQYF
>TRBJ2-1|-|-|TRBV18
TGTGCCAGCTCAGGTATGAGCTCCTACAATGAGCAGTTCTTC
CASSGMSSYNEQFF
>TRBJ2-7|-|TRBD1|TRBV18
TGTGCCAGCTCACCACCGGGACAGACCTACGAGCAGTACTTC
CASSPPGQTYEQYF